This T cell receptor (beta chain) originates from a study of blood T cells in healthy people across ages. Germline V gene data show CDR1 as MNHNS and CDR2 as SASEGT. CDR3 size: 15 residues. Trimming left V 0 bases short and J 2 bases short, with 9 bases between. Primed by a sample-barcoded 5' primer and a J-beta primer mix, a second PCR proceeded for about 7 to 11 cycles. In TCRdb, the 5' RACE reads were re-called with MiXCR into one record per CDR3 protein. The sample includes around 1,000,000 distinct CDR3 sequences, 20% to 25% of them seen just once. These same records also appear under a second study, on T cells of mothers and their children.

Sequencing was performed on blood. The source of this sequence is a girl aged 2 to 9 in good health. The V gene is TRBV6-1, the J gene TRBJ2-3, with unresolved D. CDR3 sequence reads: CASSEARQTTDTQYF. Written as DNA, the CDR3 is TGTGCCAGCAGTGAAGCTCGCCAGACCACAGATACGCAGTATTTT.